Below are 26 T cell receptor beta chains sequenced from a single sample in a study of T cells in Graves' hyperthyroidism and ophthalmopathy. Amplification targeted TCR beta CDR3 regions from RNA transcripts. The HTBI primer set served for first-round RT-PCR of the TCR CDR3. One entry per CDR3 protein results from TCRdb running MiXCR on the multiplex PCR reads. The sample holds about 590,000 distinct CDR3 sequences, approximately 14% seen once. Sequenced input: blood. These receptor sequences come from a woman aged 30 to 39 with Graves' hyperthyroidism.

This clonotype was recorded at least ten times. This chain connects TRBV24-1 to TRBJ2-3, with TRBD1 identical over 11 bases. V was pared by 10 bases and J by 2 bases, with 7 bases of the junction left unmatched. This CDR3 has 15 amino acids. CDR1 is KGHDR, CDR2 SFDVKD, per germline. The DNA for the CDR3 is TGTGCCACACCGGGACAGGGGGTCACCACAGATACGCAGTATTTT. Protein sequence: CATPGQGVTTDTQYF.

V is TRBV5-5 and J is TRBJ2-7, with a weak D call TRBD2 (5 bases). CDR3 size: 13 residues. Germline CDR1 and CDR2: SGHKS and YYEKEE (reference sequence). V was shortened by 2 bases and J by 1 base, with 7 bases between the two germline ends. The CDR3 loop reads CASSFSASYEQYF. The CDR3 nucleotides read TGTGCCAGCAGCTTTAGCGCGTCCTACGAGCAGTACTTC.

This chain links TRBV4-2 with TRBJ2-1; 8 nucleotides line up with TRBD2. This CDR3 contains 19 residues. V lost 0 bases to trimming and J lost 10 bases; unmatched junction nucleotides: 20. CDR1 and CDR2 (germline): LGHNA, YNFKEQ. The CDR3: CASSQDWRTSGGPVREQFF. The CDR3 DNA follows: TGTGCCAGCAGCCAAGACTGGCGGACGTCGGGAGGGCCGGTTCGAGAGCAGTTCTTC.

This rearrangement joins TRBV7-2 to TRBJ2-7; 10 positions agree with TRBD2. Unmatched junction bases numbered 7, after V lost 5 bases and J lost 3 bases. Germline V gene data show CDR1 as SGHTA and CDR2 as FQGNSA. This CDR3 has 15 residues. CDR3 sequence reads: CASSPWTSGFYEQYF. The CDR3 coding sequence is TGTGCCAGCAGCCCCTGGACTAGCGGCTTCTACGAGCAGTACTTC. Based on the CDR3 plus reference TRBV7-2 and TRBJ2-7, the full variable domain is GAGVSQSPSNKVTEKGKDVELRCDPISGHTALYWYRQSLGQGLEFLIYFQGNSAPDKSGLPSDRFSAERTGGSVSTLTIQRTQQEDSAVYLCASSPWTSGFYEQYFGPGTRLTVT.

This clonotype was counted at least ten times. The chain recombines TRBV28 with TRBJ1-6; no firm D call. V was trimmed by 7 bases and J by 5 bases, leaving 9 bases between them. Germline-derived CDR1 and CDR2 are MDHEN and SYDVKM. This CDR3 contains 13 residues. In DNA, the CDR3 is TGTGCCAGCAAATGGGTAGATAATTCACCCCTCCACTTT. Translated: CASKWVDNSPLHF.

As concerns this clonotype: This could be a read error, since a much larger clone is one nucleotide away. The V call is TRBV7-9, the J call TRBJ2-7; D not certain. The CDR3 totals 13 residues. The germline V and J ends were trimmed by 4 bases and 7 bases, with 14 bases remaining between them. Germline values: CDR1 SEHNR, CDR2 FQNEAQ (reference sequence). CDR3 region: CASSSSLSIEQYF. CDR3 bases: TGTGCCAGCAGCTCCTCTCTATCGATTGAGCAGTACTTC.

The V call is TRBV12-3 or TRBV12-4, the J call TRBJ2-5; 14 bases align to TRBD2. The V gene end was trimmed by 6 bases and the J gene end by 1 base; junction bases not matched to a gene: 4. CDR3 size: 16 residues. The CDR3 here is CASSATSGGGQETQYF. The CDR3, as DNA: TGTGCCAGCAGCGCGACTAGCGGGGGGGGCCAAGAGACCCAGTACTTC.

A few counts support this clonotype. V and J are TRBV2 and TRBJ2-3; D gene ambiguous. V was shortened by 6 bases and J by 11 bases, with 9 bases between the two germline ends. The CDR3 is 10 residues long. CDR1 and CDR2 (germline): SNHLY, FYNNEI. The CDR3 spells CASRGLRQYF. The CDR3, as DNA: TGTGCCAGCAGGGGCTTGCGGCAGTATTTT. Drawing the rest from reference TRBV2 and TRBJ2-3, the complete variable domain is EPEVTQTPSHQVTQMGQEVILRCVPISNHLYFYWYRQILGQKVEFLVSFYNNEISEKSEIFDDQFSVERPDGSNFTLKIRSTKLEDSAMYFCASRGLRQYFGPGTRLTVL.

This chain connects TRBV10-3 to TRBJ2-1; 12 bases are a match to TRBD2. The V gene's germline CDR1 is ENHRY and CDR2 SYGVKD. This CDR3 contains 14 residues. The ends lost 11 bases at V and 5 bases at J; junction bases unmatched: 7. CDR3 loop: CAVQLAGGDNEQFF. The CDR3 nucleotides read TGTGCCGTTCAACTAGCGGGAGGCGACAATGAGCAGTTCTTC.

There are many counts of this clonotype. This rearrangement joins TRBV27 to TRBJ2-7; D is unclear. Per germline, CDR1 MNHEY and CDR2 SMNVEV (reference sequence). The CDR3 length is 14 residues. Trimming left V 2 bases short and J 7 bases short, with 15 bases between. CDR3 sequence reads: CASSLLGYYVEQYF. CDR3 bases: TGTGCCAGCAGTTTACTGGGCTATTACGTGGAGCAGTACTTC.

This clonotype was detected many times. CDR3 amino acids: CASSYRVNQPQHF. CDR3 DNA: TGTGCCAGCAGTTACAGGGTTAATCAGCCCCAGCATTTT. The rearrangement uses TRBV6-5 and TRBJ1-5; no reliable D call. Trimming left V 2 bases short and J 4 bases short, with 6 bases between. This CDR3 region has 13 residues. CDR1 and CDR2 from the germline V gene are MNHEY and SVGAGI.

This clonotype was picked up many times. The rearrangement links TRBV7-2 to TRBJ2-7; the match to TRBD2 covers 12 bases. The CDR3 is made up of 15 amino acids. Germline V lookup: CDR1 SGHTA, CDR2 FQGNSA. Unmatched junction bases numbered 7, after V lost 5 bases and J lost 5 bases. The CDR3 sequence: CASSLRLAGAHEQYF. Here the CDR3 DNA reads TGTGCCAGCAGCCTAAGACTAGCGGGAGCTCACGAGCAGTACTTC.

About this clonotype itself: A single base separates this from a much larger clone, so it may be a read error. This is likely a read error, given that the CDR3 carries no conserved phenylalanine or tryptophan at its end. This chain uses TRBV30 with TRBJ2-7, with D maybe TRBD2 (5 bases). Germline V gene lookup returns CDR1 GTSNPN and CDR2 SVGIG (reference sequence). This CDR3 has 14 amino acids. The V end lost 0 bases, the J end lost 3 bases, and 12 bases lay between the germline ends. The DNA for the CDR3 is TGTGCCTGGAGTGTTAAGAGGGTCGACTACGAGCAGTACCTC. It yields the protein CAWSVKRVDYEQYL.

Points on this clonotype: A much larger clone is a single base away; this may be a read error. The chain employs TRBV12-3 or TRBV12-4 and TRBJ2-3; 11 bases are a match to TRBD2. The ends lost 6 bases at V and 2 bases at J; junction bases unmatched: 7. The CDR3 sequence is 16 residues long. CDR3 loop: CASRQGLAATTDTQYF. The CDR3 region has the DNA TGTGCCAGCAGACAGGGACTAGCGGCTACCACAGATACGCAGTATTTT.

The J gene is TRBJ2-4, the V gene TRBV2; TRBD1 aligns across 8 bases. Looked up from germline, CDR1 is SNHLY and CDR2 is FYNNEI. The CDR3 contains 16 residues. The V and J ends lost 11 bases and 6 bases, in that order; junction bases with no gene match: 18. In DNA, the CDR3 is TGTGCCGTCTCCGGGACAGGCCCTTCGTCTACAAACATTCAGTACTTC. Translating it yields CAVSGTGPSSTNIQYF.

The CDR3 DNA reads TGTGCCACCAGTGGAGGACAAGAGACCCAGTACTTC. Protein: CATSGGQETQYF. The V gene is TRBV24-1, the J gene TRBJ2-5; D remains ambiguous. The CDR3 runs 12 residues. Trimming stripped 5 bases from V and 2 bases from J, with 5 bases between. Germline lookup yields CDR1 KGHDR and CDR2 SFDVKD.

J is TRBJ1-2 and V is TRBV19; D remains ambiguous. Per the germline V gene, CDR1 is LNHDA and CDR2 is SQIVND (reference sequence). The V gene lost 7 bases and the J gene lost 4 bases, with 13 bases spanning the gap. This CDR3 has 13 amino acids. The CDR3, as DNA: TGTGCCAGTATGCCGGGCCGGGGCTATGGCTACACCTTC. Protein: CASMPGRGYGYTF. Combining the CDR3 with reference TRBV19 and TRBJ1-2 gives the whole variable domain DGGITQSPKYLFRKEGQNVTLSCEQNLNHDAMYWYRQDPGQGLRLIYYSQIVNDFQKGDIAEGYSVSREKKESFPLTVTSAQKNPTAFYLCASMPGRGYGYTFGSGTRLTVV.

This clonotype came up a few times. V is TRBV5-1 and J is TRBJ1-4; D possibly corresponds to TRBD1 (5 bases). The germline gives CDR1 SGHRS, CDR2 YFSETQ. V lost 0 bases to trimming and J lost 0 bases, with 6 bases between them. The CDR3 is 15 residues long. Written as DNA, the CDR3 is TGCGCCAGCAGCTTGGGGACAACAACTAATGAAAAACTGTTTTTT. It specifies CASSLGTTTNEKLFF.

The gene calls are TRBV6-2 or TRBV6-3 and TRBJ2-7; possibly TRBD1 or TRBD2 for D (6 bases each). The CDR3 is 16 amino acids. The V gene lost 2 bases and the J gene lost 4 bases, with 18 bases spanning the gap. CDR1 MNHEY and CDR2 SVGEGT come from the germline V gene. CDR3 nucleotide sequence: TGTGCCAGCAGTTACCTCGCTAGGGGGGAGGATTACGAGCAGTACTTC. Amino acids: CASSYLARGEDYEQYF.

This clonotype was found many times. J is TRBJ2-1 and V is TRBV24-1; TRBD1 is a possible D gene (6 bases). V was pared by 7 bases and J by 0 bases, with 21 bases between. Germline loops: CDR1 KGHDR, CDR2 SFDVKD. The CDR3 length is 18 residues. The CDR3 sequence: CATSPAWATRGSYNEQFF. As DNA, the CDR3 is TGTGCCACCAGCCCAGCATGGGCGACCAGGGGCTCCTACAATGAGCAGTTCTTC.

This clonotype showed up many times. This rearrangement joins TRBV7-2 to TRBJ1-2; perhaps TRBD1 as D (5 bases). CDR1 and CDR2 (germline): SGHTA, FQGNSA. The CDR3 is 17 amino acids. Trimming took 3 bases from V and 4 from J, leaving 21 bases between them. The chain's CDR3 is CASSFLLSRGLGYGYTF. The CDR3 DNA follows: TGTGCCAGCAGCTTCCTTTTAAGTAGGGGCTTAGGCTATGGCTACACCTTC.

The genes are TRBV14 and TRBJ2-3, with D perhaps matching TRBD1 (5 bases). The CDR3 length is 19 residues. Germline values: CDR1 SGHDN, CDR2 FVKESK. V shed 0 bases and J shed 2 bases, with 21 bases lying between them. The CDR3 reads CASSQDRGPGRVFTDTQYF. Here the CDR3 DNA reads TGTGCCAGCAGCCAAGATCGAGGTCCGGGCAGGGTTTTCACAGATACGCAGTATTTT.

This clonotype turned up a few times. The CDR3 DNA follows: TGTGCCAGCAGCTCTGTTGGGAGCGGCTACGAGCAGTACTTC. It is translated as CASSSVGSGYEQYF. This chain connects TRBV7-9 to TRBJ2-7, with D perhaps matching TRBD2 (5 bases). The CDR3 runs 14 residues. CDR1 is SEHNR, CDR2 FQNEAQ, per germline (reference sequence). Trimming took 4 bases from V and 3 from J, leaving 13 bases between them.

About this clonotype: A read error is possible here, since a much larger clone lies one base away. V and J are TRBV3-1 and TRBJ1-5; no reliable D call. V was shortened by 4 bases and J by 5 bases, with 12 bases between the two germline ends. The CDR3 has 14 amino acids. Germline lookup yields CDR1 LGHDT and CDR2 YNNKEL (reference sequence). The CDR3 protein is CASSRPGHHQPQHF. As DNA, the CDR3 is TGTGCCAGCAGCCGCCCCGGTCATCATCAGCCCCAGCATTTT.

The chain has TRBV7-9 and TRBJ1-5; D is unclear. The germline CDR1 and CDR2 sequences are SEHNR and FQNEAQ (reference sequence). CDR3 length equals 16 residues. Trimming shortened V by 3 bases and J by 3 bases, and 15 bases separated the two germline ends. This chain's CDR3 is CASSLSMVGNNQPQHF. The CDR3, as DNA: TGTGCCAGCAGCTTGTCAATGGTAGGGAACAATCAGCCCCAGCATTTT.

This clonotype showed up just a few times. This chain joins TRBV4-2 and TRBJ1-2; 8 positions match TRBD1. With 1 base clipped from V and 3 bases from J, the junction kept 7 bases outside the gene matches. Germline V lookup: CDR1 LGHNA, CDR2 YNFKEQ. The CDR3 extends over 16 amino acids. CDR3 nucleotides: TGTGCCAGCAGCCAAGCTGGGACAGGAGAATACTATGGCTACACCTTC. Amino acids: CASSQAGTGEYYGYTF.